A selection of T cell receptor beta chains follows, all from one sample in a study of blood T cell repertoires in COVID-19. TCRdb keeps only in-frame clones here, not all; method: immunoSEQ multiplex PCR. Of some 70,000 clones listed, 82% are singletons. The sample was peripheral blood. The receptors stem from a woman in her sixties with acute or convalescent COVID-19. Each CDR3 is given with its conserved first and last residue. A D gene is named only where the DNA matches it firmly. Where a row states a size, it is once, few, many or the class of an expanded clone; other rows omit it.

v_call: TRBV6-6
clone_size: .
d_call: TRBD1
j_call: TRBJ1-1
cdr3_aa: CASSWTGVTEAFF
cdr3_nt: TGTGCCAGCAGTTGGACAGGGGTTACTGAAGCTTTCTTT

v_call: TRBV5-8
clone_size: .
d_call: TRBD2
j_call: TRBJ2-1
cdr3_aa: CASSPPGLRVTEQFF
cdr3_nt: TGTGCCAGCAGCCCGCCGGGACTACGGGTTACGGAGCAGTTCTTC

v_call: TRBV6-5
clone_size: once
d_call: TRBD1
j_call: TRBJ1-2
cdr3_aa: CASSPNRGRNYGYTF
cdr3_nt: TGTGCCAGCAGTCCCAACAGGGGGCGGAACTATGGCTACACCTTC

v_call: TRBV28
clone_size: .
d_call: TRBD2
j_call: TRBJ2-7
cdr3_aa: CASSLLGGDLYEQYF
cdr3_nt: TGTGCCAGCAGTTTGCTGGGGGGGGACCTCTACGAGCAGTACTTC

v_call: TRBV19
clone_size: .
d_call: TRBD1
j_call: TRBJ1-2
cdr3_aa: CASRTGQLNYGYTF
cdr3_nt: TGTGCCAGTAGGACGGGACAGCTAAACTATGGCTACACCTTC

v_call: TRBV14
clone_size: .
d_call: TRBD2
j_call: TRBJ2-3
cdr3_aa: CASSQGGGFLTDTQYF
cdr3_nt: TGTGCCAGCAGCCAAGGCGGGGGTTTCTTAACAGATACGCAGTATTTT

v_call: TRBV2
clone_size: .
d_call: .
j_call: TRBJ1-4
cdr3_aa: CASSIRGPNEKLFF
cdr3_nt: TGTGCCAGCAGTATCAGGGGACCTAATGAAAAACTGTTTTTT

v_call: TRBV11-3
clone_size: .
d_call: TRBD2
j_call: TRBJ2-1
cdr3_aa: CASSLGVGTSGGSSYNEQFF
cdr3_nt: TGTGCCAGCAGCTTAGGTGTAGGGACTAGCGGGGGGAGCTCCTACAATGAGCAGTTCTTC

v_call: TRBV30
clone_size: .
d_call: .
j_call: TRBJ1-2
cdr3_aa: CACPTGIYGYTF
cdr3_nt: TGTGCCTGCCCCACAGGGATCTATGGCTACACCTTC

v_call: TRBV4-2
clone_size: once
d_call: .
j_call: TRBJ1-2
cdr3_aa: CASSLNEGEANYGYTF
cdr3_nt: TGTGCCAGCAGCCTGAATGAAGGGGAAGCTAACTATGGCTACACCTTC

v_call: TRBV6-4
clone_size: .
d_call: TRBD2
j_call: TRBJ2-1
cdr3_aa: CASSDWTSGKSYNEQFF
cdr3_nt: TGTGCCAGCAGTGACTGGACTAGCGGGAAGTCCTACAATGAGCAGTTCTTC

v_call: TRBV5-1
clone_size: .
d_call: TRBD1
j_call: TRBJ1-1
cdr3_aa: CASSPQTGRAEAFF
cdr3_nt: TGCGCCAGCAGCCCACAGACAGGGCGCGCTGAAGCTTTCTTT

v_call: TRBV7-8
clone_size: once
d_call: TRBD2
j_call: TRBJ2-3
cdr3_aa: CASSYLLADTDTQYF
cdr3_nt: TGTGCCAGCAGCTACCTACTAGCGGACACAGATACGCAGTATTTT

v_call: TRBV5-1
clone_size: .
d_call: TRBD1
j_call: TRBJ1-2
cdr3_aa: CASSRIHRDSYGYTF
cdr3_nt: TGCGCCAGCAGCCGAATTCACCGGGACAGTTATGGCTACACCTTC

v_call: TRBV5-1
clone_size: once
d_call: .
j_call: TRBJ2-2
cdr3_aa: CASSLGTETGELFF
cdr3_nt: TGCGCCAGCAGCTTGGGGACAGAAACCGGGGAGCTGTTTTTT

v_call: TRBV5-1
clone_size: .
d_call: .
j_call: TRBJ1-1
cdr3_aa: CASSPGQLPTEAFF
cdr3_nt: TGCGCCAGCAGCCCCGGACAACTACCGACTGAAGCTTTCTTT

v_call: TRBV6-5
clone_size: .
d_call: .
j_call: TRBJ1-3
cdr3_aa: CASYGGGARGNTIYF
cdr3_nt: TGTGCCAGCTATGGTGGCGGGGCGCGGGGAAACACCATATATTTT

v_call: TRBV5-1
clone_size: .
d_call: .
j_call: TRBJ1-1
cdr3_aa: CASSLIALTEAFF
cdr3_nt: TGCGCCAGCAGCTTGATAGCCCTCACTGAAGCTTTCTTT

v_call: TRBV6-5
clone_size: .
d_call: TRBD2
j_call: TRBJ2-1
cdr3_aa: CATKGLAGAYNEQFF
cdr3_nt: TGTGCCACCAAGGGACTAGCGGGGGCCTACAATGAGCAGTTCTTC

v_call: TRBV5-4
clone_size: once
d_call: TRBD2
j_call: TRBJ2-7
cdr3_aa: CASSTGTREVQYF
cdr3_nt: TGTGCCAGCAGCACCGGGACTAGAGAGGTGCAGTACTTC

v_call: TRBV30
clone_size: few
d_call: TRBD1
j_call: TRBJ2-7
cdr3_aa: CACPIGDRGFEQYF
cdr3_nt: TGTGCCTGCCCTATCGGGGACAGGGGTTTCGAGCAGTACTTC

v_call: TRBV5-1
clone_size: .
d_call: TRBD2
j_call: TRBJ2-5
cdr3_aa: CASSPGLASETQYF
cdr3_nt: TGCGCCAGCAGCCCAGGACTAGCGTCAGAGACCCAGTACTTC

v_call: TRBV3-1/TRBV3-2
clone_size: .
d_call: .
j_call: TRBJ2-6
cdr3_aa: CASSLRTVQSGANVLTF
cdr3_nt: TGTGCCAGCAGCCTCAGGACTGTCCAATCTGGGGCCAACGTCCTGACTTTC

v_call: TRBV6-6
clone_size: .
d_call: .
j_call: TRBJ2-3
cdr3_aa: CASSSRRATSTDTQYF
cdr3_nt: TGTGCCAGCAGTTCACGCAGGGCCACTAGCACAGATACGCAGTATTTT

v_call: TRBV6-5
clone_size: .
d_call: .
j_call: TRBJ1-6
cdr3_aa: CASSYVAGQSPLHF
cdr3_nt: TGTGCCAGCAGTTATGTCGCAGGGCAATCACCCCTCCACTTT

v_call: TRBV27
clone_size: .
d_call: TRBD2
j_call: TRBJ2-7
cdr3_aa: CASSFGTSGSGEQYF
cdr3_nt: TGTGCCAGCAGTTTCGGGACTAGCGGGAGTGGCGAGCAGTACTTC

v_call: TRBV11-2
clone_size: .
d_call: .
j_call: TRBJ2-7
cdr3_aa: CASSLGFQAYEQYF
cdr3_nt: TGTGCCAGCAGCTTAGGTTTCCAGGCCTACGAGCAGTACTTC

v_call: TRBV6-5
clone_size: .
d_call: TRBD1
j_call: TRBJ1-5
cdr3_aa: CASSYPTGVNQPQHF
cdr3_nt: TGTGCCAGCAGTTACCCGACAGGGGTCAATCAGCCCCAGCATTTT

v_call: TRBV6-6
clone_size: .
d_call: .
j_call: TRBJ1-5
cdr3_aa: CASSGTRGGSNQPQHF
cdr3_nt: TGTGCCAGCAGCGGGACCAGGGGCGGGAGCAATCAGCCCCAGCATTTT

v_call: TRBV5-1
clone_size: .
d_call: TRBD1
j_call: TRBJ1-2
cdr3_aa: CASSLGTGTGVSYGYTF
cdr3_nt: TGCGCCAGCAGCTTGGGCACCGGGACAGGGGTGTCCTATGGCTACACCTTC

v_call: TRBV4-1
clone_size: .
d_call: TRBD1
j_call: TRBJ1-1
cdr3_aa: CASSLSDRASEAFF
cdr3_nt: TGCGCCAGCAGCCTATCCGACAGGGCGTCCGAAGCTTTCTTT

v_call: TRBV9
clone_size: .
d_call: .
j_call: TRBJ2-7
cdr3_aa: CASSVDSYSYEQYF
cdr3_nt: TGTGCCAGCAGCGTAGACAGCTACTCCTACGAGCAGTACTTC

v_call: TRBV7-9
clone_size: .
d_call: TRBD1
j_call: TRBJ2-1
cdr3_aa: CASRHTGGSFNEQFF
cdr3_nt: TGTGCCAGCAGGCACACAGGGGGTTCCTTCAATGAGCAGTTCTTC

v_call: TRBV7-2
clone_size: .
d_call: TRBD2
j_call: TRBJ2-7
cdr3_aa: CASSLAGGRTYEQYF
cdr3_nt: TGTGCCAGCAGCTTAGCTGGCGGGAGGACCTACGAGCAGTACTTC

v_call: TRBV5-8
clone_size: few
d_call: .
j_call: TRBJ1-1
cdr3_aa: CASSLVGVGLKAFF
cdr3_nt: TGTGCCAGCAGCTTGGTGGGAGTGGGCCTTAAAGCTTTCTTT

v_call: TRBV18
clone_size: .
d_call: TRBD1
j_call: TRBJ1-2
cdr3_aa: CASSRTGGRYGYTF
cdr3_nt: TGTGCCAGCTCTCGAACAGGGGGGAGATATGGCTACACCTTC

v_call: TRBV9
clone_size: .
d_call: TRBD2
j_call: TRBJ2-2
cdr3_aa: CASSPSGRHTGELFF
cdr3_nt: TGTGCCAGCAGCCCCAGCGGGAGGCACACCGGGGAGCTGTTTTTT

v_call: TRBV6-5
clone_size: .
d_call: .
j_call: TRBJ1-1
cdr3_aa: CASRGAEGTEAFF
cdr3_nt: TGTGCCAGCAGAGGAGCGGAGGGCACTGAAGCTTTCTTT

v_call: TRBV5-1
clone_size: .
d_call: .
j_call: TRBJ2-7
cdr3_aa: CASSLTSPYEQYF
cdr3_nt: TGCGCCAGCAGCTTGACTTCCCCCTACGAGCAGTACTTC

v_call: TRBV7-9
clone_size: .
d_call: TRBD1
j_call: TRBJ1-1
cdr3_aa: CASSLGTILTGGANTEAFF
cdr3_nt: TGTGCCAGCAGCTTAGGTACGATATTGACAGGGGGCGCGAACACTGAAGCTTTCTTT

v_call: TRBV3-1/TRBV3-2
clone_size: .
d_call: .
j_call: TRBJ1-5
cdr3_aa: CASSQLSGGNQPQHF
cdr3_nt: TGTGCCAGCAGCCAACTATCAGGGGGCAATCAGCCCCAGCATTTT

v_call: TRBV10-2
clone_size: .
d_call: TRBD1
j_call: TRBJ1-2
cdr3_aa: CASARDSGHYGYTF
cdr3_nt: TGCGCCAGCGCCCGGGACAGCGGCCACTATGGCTACACCTTC

v_call: TRBV7-3
clone_size: .
d_call: .
j_call: TRBJ1-2
cdr3_aa: CASSFGPGEGYTF
cdr3_nt: TGTGCCAGCAGCTTTGGGCCAGGGGAAGGCTACACCTTC

v_call: TRBV5-1
clone_size: once
d_call: TRBD2
j_call: TRBJ2-3
cdr3_aa: CASSLGLAGVARTDTQYF
cdr3_nt: TGCGCCAGCAGCTTGGGACTAGCGGGGGTAGCCCGCACAGATACGCAGTATTTT

v_call: TRBV19
clone_size: .
d_call: .
j_call: TRBJ1-1
cdr3_aa: CASSRTVNTEAFF
cdr3_nt: TGTGCCAGTAGTCGGACAGTCAACACTGAAGCTTTCTTT

v_call: TRBV27
clone_size: few
d_call: TRBD1
j_call: TRBJ2-2
cdr3_aa: CASSLGTGNTGELFF
cdr3_nt: TGTGCCAGCAGTCTCGGGACAGGGAACACCGGGGAGCTGTTTTTT

v_call: TRBV5-1
clone_size: .
d_call: .
j_call: TRBJ2-7
cdr3_aa: CASSLAGTYYEQYF
cdr3_nt: TGCGCCAGCAGCTTGGCAGGGACATACTACGAGCAGTACTTC

v_call: TRBV7-2
clone_size: once
d_call: .
j_call: TRBJ2-5
cdr3_aa: CASSLEGGRETQYF
cdr3_nt: TGTGCCAGCAGCTTAGAAGGGGGACGGGAGACCCAGTACTTC

v_call: TRBV4-2
clone_size: .
d_call: TRBD1
j_call: TRBJ1-1
cdr3_aa: CASSQEGQGRTEAFF
cdr3_nt: TGTGCCAGCAGCCAAGAGGGACAGGGGAGGACTGAAGCTTTCTTT